These 10 T cell receptor beta chains were all obtained from the same sample, sequenced in a study of blood T cell repertoires in COVID-19. The assay was immunoSEQ multiplex PCR, and TCRdb's table has in-frame clones only and misses some. The sample lists 410,000 or so clones; roughly 90% were seen once. The sequencing input was peripheral blood. These receptors were obtained from a woman aged 40 to 55 with COVID-19, enrolled during active disease.

The chain couples TRBV9 to TRBJ1-5, with 7 bases fitting TRBD1. The CDR3 is 13 residues long. Trimming removed 4 bases from V and 7 bases from J; junction bases left unmatched: 5. Germline-derived CDR1 and CDR2 are SGDLS and YYNGEE. CDR3 amino acids: CASSSSGGQPQHF. The CDR3 bases are TGTGCCAGCAGCTCGTCAGGGGGGCAGCCCCAGCATTTT. The full variable domain, with the rest looked up from reference TRBV9 and TRBJ1-5, is DSGVTQTPKHLITATGQRVTLRCSPRSGDLSVYWYQQSLDQGLQFLIQYYNGEERAKGNILERFSAQQFPDLHSELNLSSLELGDSALYFCASSSSGGQPQHFGDGTRLSIL.

The V and J genes are TRBV28 and TRBJ1-4, with 9 bases identical to TRBD1. V trimming: 10 bases; J trimming: 7 bases; junction bases outside the gene matches: 4. Germline values: CDR1 MDHEN, CDR2 SYDVKM. This CDR3 has 12 amino acids. In DNA, the CDR3 is TGTGCCACTACAGGGGGCAGTGAAAAACTGTTTTTT. Amino acids: CATTGGSEKLFF.

J is TRBJ2-5 and V is TRBV5-6; 9 nucleotides match TRBD2. The CDR3 is 13 residues long. The trim removed 3 bases at V and 4 bases at J, leaving 1 base unmatched. Germline assignment: CDR1 SGHDT and CDR2 YYEEEE. The CDR3 DNA is TGTGCCAGCAGCTCTAGCGGGGCAGAGACCCAGTACTTC. Translated: CASSSSGAETQYF.

The genes are TRBV18 and TRBJ2-2; D may be TRBD1 (6 bases). The CDR3 length is 15 residues. Germline CDR1 reads KGHSH; CDR2 reads LQKENI. V lost 3 bases to trimming and J lost 3 bases, with 11 bases between them. The CDR3 DNA reads TGTGCCAGCTCACCGGAGAGACAGGACACCGGGGAGCTGTTTTTT. Translated, it gives CASSPERQDTGELFF.

The chain combines TRBV5-5 with TRBJ1-2; D ambiguous. Per the germline V gene, CDR1 is SGHKS and CDR2 is YYEKEE (reference sequence). The CDR3 totals 14 residues. Trimming pared 8 bases from V and 2 bases from J, leaving 16 bases between. The CDR3 DNA is TGTGCCAGTCAATTCCCAACGGGAAACTATGGCTACACCTTC. This translates into CASQFPTGNYGYTF.

The rearrangement links TRBV5-1 to TRBJ1-5, with D tentatively TRBD1 (6 bases). CDR3 length: 14 residues. Germline V CDR1 and CDR2: SGHRS, YFSETQ. The V end was cut by 7 bases, the J end by 3 bases, with 14 bases between. Written as DNA, the CDR3 is TGCGCCAGCGCACTTGGGGGCCCCAATCAGCCCCAGCATTTT. This codes for CASALGGPNQPQHF.

The chain is built from TRBV4-1 and TRBJ2-7; tentatively, D is TRBD2 (6 bases). Trimming took 3 bases from V and 2 from J, leaving 20 bases between them. Germline assignment: CDR1 MGHRA and CDR2 YSYEKL. The CDR3 spans 17 residues. CDR3 DNA: TGCGCCAGCAGCCACCTGGGATTAGCGGCGAGGACCTACGAGCAGTACTTC. It codes for CASSHLGLAARTYEQYF.

The chain carries TRBV29-1 and TRBJ1-1, with 7 bases fitting TRBD1. Germline-derived CDR1 and CDR2 are SQVTM and ANQGSEA. J was trimmed by 9 bases and V by 7 bases; bases with no gene match: 11. The CDR3 has 12 amino acids. CDR3 nucleotides: TGCAGCGCGAAGCCAGGGACAGACCAAGCTTTCTTT. Translated, it gives CSAKPGTDQAFF. Variable domain in full (rest from reference TRBV29-1 and TRBJ1-1): SAVISQKPSRDICQRGTSLTIQCQVDSQVTMMFWYRQQPGQSLTLIATANQGSEATYESGFVIDKFPISRPNLTFSTLTVSNMSPEDSSIYLCSAKPGTDQAFFGQGTRLTVV.

This clone was seen a handful of times. This chain connects TRBV6-5 to TRBJ1-5, with a weak D call TRBD1 (6 bases). Trimming removed 6 bases at V and 1 base at J, with 10 bases between. Germline V CDR1 and CDR2: MNHEY, SVGAGI. This CDR3 has 14 amino acids. The CDR3: CASSRTGSNQPQHF. The CDR3 DNA reads TGTGCCAGCAGCCGAACAGGGAGCAATCAGCCCCAGCATTTT.

The J gene is TRBJ2-7, the V gene TRBV28; no definite D call. The CDR3 runs to 12 residues. The germline CDR1 and CDR2 sequences are MDHEN and SYDVKM. Between the trimmed V and J ends, which lost 3 bases and 5 bases, there was a span of 8 bases. The CDR3 sequence: CASSFLRDEQYF. The CDR3 region has the DNA TGTGCCAGCAGTTTTTTGCGAGACGAGCAGTACTTC.